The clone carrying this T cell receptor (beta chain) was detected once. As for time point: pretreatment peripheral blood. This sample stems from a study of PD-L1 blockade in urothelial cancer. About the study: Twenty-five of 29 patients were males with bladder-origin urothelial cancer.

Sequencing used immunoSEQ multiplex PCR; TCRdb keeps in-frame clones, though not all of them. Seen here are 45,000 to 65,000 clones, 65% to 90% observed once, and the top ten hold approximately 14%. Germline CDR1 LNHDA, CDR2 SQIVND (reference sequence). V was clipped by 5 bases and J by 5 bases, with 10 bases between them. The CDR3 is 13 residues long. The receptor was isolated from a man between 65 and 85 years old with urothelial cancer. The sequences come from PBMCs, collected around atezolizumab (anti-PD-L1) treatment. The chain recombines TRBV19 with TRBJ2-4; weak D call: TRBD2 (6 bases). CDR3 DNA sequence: TGTGCCAGTAGTGGGGGGTCTCAAAACATTCAGTACTTC. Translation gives CASSGGSQNIQYF.